The TCR beta chain described here comes from a study of blood T cells in healthy people across ages. Findings and limits, study-wide: Unsorted PBMCs prevented conclusive naive versus antigen-experienced comparison. There was no known CMV status for donors, so expanded clonotype changes were possibly confounded.

Every donor provided around 9.5 milliliters of peripheral blood. On this clonotype itself: The target antigen is unknown.

It was with a sample-barcoded 5' primer and a J-beta primer mix that a second PCR of roughly 7 to 12 cycles was run. Each CDR3 protein gets one entry after TCRdb re-called the 5' RACE reads with MiXCR. The sample has approximately 900,000 distinct CDR3 sequences, around 46% seen once. Germline CDR1 SGHRS, CDR2 YFSETQ. The CDR3 has 16 residues. The V and J ends lost 0 bases and 7 bases respectively, with 19 bases between them. Material for sequencing was blood. The chain employs TRBV5-1 and TRBJ1-2; tentative D call: TRBD1 (6 bases). This sequence originates from a man aged 30 to 39 in good health. For the CDR3, the DNA is TGCGCCAGCAGCTTGGACCTAGGCAGGGGAAGGGGTGGCTACACCTTC. Translated: CASSLDLGRGRGGYTF. The full variable domain, rest sourced from reference TRBV5-1 and TRBJ1-2, is KAGVTQTPRYLIKTRGQQVTLSCSPISGHRSVSWYQQTPGQGLQFLFEYFSETQRNKGNFPGRFSGRQFSNSRSEMNVSTLELGDSALYLCASSLDLGRGRGGYTFGSGTRLTVV.